This TCR beta chain was identified in a study of T cell responses to AZD1222 COVID-19 vaccine. Study-level results: There were mostly white British donors and more females than males, and clonal diversity was possibly underestimated.

Assay: immunoSEQ multiplex PCR; the TCRdb copy retains only in-frame clones and omits some. The sample shows roughly 150,000 clones, around 93% of them seen only once. This clone was picked up one time. Its antigen is still unknown. The sequencing here drew on peripheral blood, taken on day 0 of AZD1222 vaccination. The clonotype comes from an adult in good health.

CDR3 in amino acids: CASSEGMGYQETQYF. CDR3 DNA: TGTGCCAGCAGTGAAGGGATGGGGTACCAAGAGACCCAGTACTTC. The genes are TRBV6-1 and TRBJ2-5; D unresolved. The CDR3 covers 15 residues. Germline V gene lookup returns CDR1 MNHNS and CDR2 SASEGT. The V end was cut by 1 base, the J end by 0 bases, with 9 bases between.